This TCR beta chain was recorded in a study of T cell clusters in autoimmune cytopenias. This CDR3 contains 13 residues. Per the germline V gene, CDR1 is PRHDT and CDR2 is FYEKMQ (reference sequence). TRB was amplified by touch-down multiplex PCR, primer pools A and B combined. TCRdb reworked the multiplex PCR reads into one entry per CDR3 protein, no DNA. The data include around 2,500 distinct CDR3 sequences; the top ten clones carry approximately 37%. TRB was amplified from around 250 ng of peripheral blood genomic DNA per sample. These same records also appear under a second study, on T cell repertoires in aging, cancer and after chemotherapy.

The chain has TRBV13 and TRBJ1-1. The TCR comes from a human donor with an autoimmune cytopenia or autoimmune hepatitis (not recorded which). The specimen sequenced was peripheral blood. The CDR3 protein is CASSRRLNTEAFF.